This TCR beta chain stems from a study of blood T cell repertoires in COVID-19. Study-wide background: In each case, the material was cDNA or gDNA derived from T cells, B-cell-depleted T cells, or PBMCs.

CDR1 and CDR2 (germline): SEHNR, FQNEAQ (reference sequence). Trimming removed 4 bases at V and 3 bases at J, with 19 bases between. The CDR3 is 16 residues long. This clone was found many times. In the authors' methods: Amplification from reference gene primers served as the basis for estimated nucleated cell counts. Generated by immunoSEQ multiplex PCR, the TCRdb table keeps only in-frame clones and is missing some. That table is the source of V, J and clone size, and D and trimming were worked out from the DNA. The data hold 100,000 to 150,000 clones, with approximately 80% observed a single time. V usage is TRBV7-9 and J usage is TRBJ2-7; perhaps TRBD2 as D (6 bases). The sequenced sample was peripheral blood. The receptor was isolated from a middle-aged man with active or convalescent COVID-19. Here the CDR3 reads CASSSPRDSLSYEQYF. The CDR3, as DNA: TGTGCCAGCAGCTCGCCCCGGGACTCCCTCAGCTACGAGCAGTACTTC.